The clone carrying this T cell receptor (beta chain) was observed a few times. A patient was excluded if there was uncontrolled infection, other autoimmune disease, pregnancy or lactation. Diagnoses were made from clinical symptoms, serum measures (thyroxine and TRAb), thyroid ultrasound and orbital computed tomography. PBMCs were obtained from 10 ml fresh peripheral blood. Template material for amplifying TCR beta CDR3 regions consisted of RNA transcripts. First-round RT-PCR targeting the TCR CDR3 was performed with the HTBI primer set. Each CDR3 protein gets one entry after TCRdb re-called the multiplex PCR reads with MiXCR. The sample carries 500,000 or so distinct CDR3 sequences, roughly 17% recorded once. The sample belongs to a study of T cells in Graves' hyperthyroidism and ophthalmopathy. Trimming took off 8 bases at V and 2 bases at J, with 14 bases between the two ends. The CDR3 runs 13 residues. Germline assignment: CDR1 SQVTM and CDR2 ANQGSEA.

The sequenced material came from blood. The rearrangement uses TRBV29-1 and TRBJ2-3; a weak D match, TRBD2 (5 bases). The TCR was taken from a young woman with Graves' ophthalmopathy. CDR3: CSLRGFVTDTQYF. The DNA for the CDR3 is TGCAGCCTCAGAGGGTTTGTCACAGATACGCAGTATTTT.